This TCR beta chain was sequenced in a study of blood T cell repertoires in COVID-19. The V gene's germline CDR1 is SNHLY and CDR2 FYNNEI. After removal of 5 bases from V and 4 bases from J, the junction contained 7 bases not matched to a gene. The CDR3 runs to 15 residues. Profiled with immunoSEQ multiplex PCR; TCRdb holds only in-frame clones, not every one. The sample carries fewer than 250,000 clones, roughly nine tenths recorded once. Sequenced sample: PBMCs or T cells enriched from blood (not recorded which). This clonotype was sampled from a man aged 25 to 40 who had recovered from COVID-19. This chain joins TRBV2 and TRBJ2-1; 8 nucleotides line up with TRBD2. The chain's CDR3 is CASSLTSAGYNEQFF. In DNA, the CDR3 is TGTGCCAGCAGTTTGACTAGCGCTGGATACAATGAGCAGTTCTTC.